These T cell receptor beta chains were read from a single sample in a study of regulatory T cells in long-lasting Graves disease. TCRdb itself ran the multiplex PCR reads through MiXCR, one entry per CDR3 protein. The table lists around 450,000 distinct CDR3 sequences, about a sixth of them singletons. These records were also assigned to another study, of T cells in Graves' hyperthyroidism and ophthalmopathy.

The specimen comprised peripheral blood mononuclear cells (PBMCs), sampled at new diagnosis, from a patient treated with antithyroid drugs. The origin of the receptors is a man aged 35-49 years with Graves disease. Each CDR3 is given with its conserved first and last residue. The D gene is left open where the match is weak. Clone size, where shown, is once, few, many, or a class for clones that have expanded.

V,size,J,D,CDR3,DNA
TRBV9,few,TRBJ2-1,.,CASSVDQGEFF,TGTGCCAGCAGCGTAGACCAGGGCGAGTTCTTC
TRBV3-1,many,TRBJ2-3,.,CASSPLGLADTQYF,TGTGCCAGCAGCCCACTGGGTCTCGCAGATACGCAGTATTTT
TRBV19,many,TRBJ1-1,.,CASSETLSNTEAFF,TGTGCCAGTAGTGAGACCTTATCGAACACTGAAGCTTTCTTT
TRBV15,many,TRBJ2-5,.,CATSRDRGTETQYF,TGTGCCACCAGCAGAGACAGGGGCACGGAGACCCAGTACTTC
TRBV10-2,.,TRBJ2-7,TRBD1,CASWDRITYEQYF,TGCGCCAGCTGGGACAGGATAACCTACGAGCAGTACTTC
TRBV6-1,many,TRBJ1-2,.,CASSEVDRANYGYTF,TGTGCCAGCAGTGAAGTCGACAGAGCTAACTATGGCTACACCTTC
TRBV6-1,many,TRBJ1-5,.,CASSEWGGASNQPQHF,TGTGCCAGCAGTGAATGGGGGGGGGCTTCCAATCAGCCCCAGCATTTT
TRBV10-3,.,TRBJ2-1,.,CAISAGSPNEQFF,TGTGCCATCAGTGCAGGTAGCCCCAATGAGCAGTTCTTC
TRBV18,many,TRBJ2-3,.,CASSSLGGDTQYF,TGTGCCAGCTCGTCGCTAGGGGGAGATACGCAGTATTTT
TRBV12-3/TRBV12-4,few,TRBJ1-2,.,CASRQTLNYGYTF,TGTGCCAGCAGACAAACACTGAACTATGGCTACACCTTC
TRBV12-3/TRBV12-4,few,TRBJ1-5,TRBD1,CASRAGQGNNQPQHF,TGTGCCAGCAGAGCGGGACAGGGGAACAATCAGCCCCAGCATTTT
TRBV9,.,TRBJ2-7,.,CASSAGTGFHNYEQYF,TGTGCCAGCAGCGCCGGAACAGGGTTCCACAATTACGAGCAGTACTTC
TRBV15,few,TRBJ2-1,.,CATSRVLNNQFF,TGTGCCACCAGCAGAGTCTTAAATAATCAGTTCTTC
TRBV7-4,many,TRBJ2-7,TRBD2,CASSLGVAGGPACSIEQYF,TGTGCCAGCAGCTTAGGGGTAGCGGGAGGGCCAGCGTGCTCTATCGAGCAGTACTTC